The clone carrying this T cell receptor beta chain was recorded once. As yet, its antigen is unknown. Clones were read by immunoSEQ multiplex PCR, and TCRdb kept only the in-frame ones, dropping some. The sample records just over 90,000 clones, 80% to 90% being singletons. Germline CDR1 and CDR2: SGHAT and FQDESV (reference sequence). This CDR3 region has 14 residues. With 5 bases clipped from V and 13 bases from J, the junction kept 9 bases outside the gene matches. This sample is part of a study of T cell responses to AZD1222 COVID-19 vaccine. Broader study findings: Two AZD1222 doses significantly raised spike-specific TCR breadth and depth over controls. Unmutated regions of variants are reportedly targeted by nearly half of spike-specific TCRs. The donors showed a predominance of white British ancestry and of females, with possible underestimation of clonal diversity.

V usage is TRBV11-1 and J usage is TRBJ2-4; 12 bases are shared with TRBD2. The starting material was peripheral blood, obtained 28 days after the second AZD1222 dose. The sequence derives from an adult who received the AZD1222 COVID-19 vaccine. The DNA for the CDR3 is TGTGCCAGCAGCGGAGACTTGACTAGCGGGAGCCAGTACTTC. Translated: CASSGDLTSGSQYF.